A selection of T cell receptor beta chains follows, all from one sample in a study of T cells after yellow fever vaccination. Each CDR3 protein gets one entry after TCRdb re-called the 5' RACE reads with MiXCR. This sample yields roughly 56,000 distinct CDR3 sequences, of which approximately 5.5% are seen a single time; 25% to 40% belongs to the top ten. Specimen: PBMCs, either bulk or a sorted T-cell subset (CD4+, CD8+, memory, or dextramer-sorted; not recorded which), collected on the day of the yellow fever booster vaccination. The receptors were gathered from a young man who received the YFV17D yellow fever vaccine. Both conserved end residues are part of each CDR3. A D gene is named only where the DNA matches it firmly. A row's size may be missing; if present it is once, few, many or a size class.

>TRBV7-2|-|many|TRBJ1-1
TGTGCCAGCAGCTTATGGGGAAGTACGACTGAAGCTTTCTTT
CASSLWGSTTEAFF
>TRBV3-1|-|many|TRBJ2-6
TGTGCCAGCAGCCAAGAAGTCGCGGGACGGTTCTCTGGGGCCAACGTCCTGACTTTC
CASSQEVAGRFSGANVLTF
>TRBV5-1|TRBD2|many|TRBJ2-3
TGCGCCAGCAGCTTACAAGCGGGGCCCAGGAATACGCAGTATTTT
CASSLQAGPRNTQYF
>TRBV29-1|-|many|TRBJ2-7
TGCAGCGGTAGGCAGGGGCCCTACGAGCAGTACTTC
CSGRQGPYEQYF
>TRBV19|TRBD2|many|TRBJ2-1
TGTGCCAGTAGTATAGCTCGACTAGCGGGTGAGCAGTTCTTC
CASSIARLAGEQFF
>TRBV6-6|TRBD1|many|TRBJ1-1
TGTGCCAGCACCCCGACTGGTAGGGGGCAGGATCAGAACACTGAAGCTTTCTTT
CASTPTGRGQDQNTEAFF
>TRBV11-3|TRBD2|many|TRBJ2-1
TGTGCCAGCAGCGCCTGGACTAGCGGGGCTCGGATGCACAATGAGCAGTTCTTC
CASSAWTSGARMHNEQFF
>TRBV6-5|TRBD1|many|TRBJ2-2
TGTGCCAGCAGACTCCCGGACAGGGACACCGGGGAGCTGTTTTTT
CASRLPDRDTGELFF
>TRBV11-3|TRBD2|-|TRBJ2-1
TGTGCCAGCAGCTTAGCCAAGGGACTAGCGGGGGGCGTCAATGAGCAGTTCTTC
CASSLAKGLAGGVNEQFF
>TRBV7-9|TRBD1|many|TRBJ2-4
TGTGCCAGCAGCTTAGGGCGGGACAGGGAGTACTTC
CASSLGRDREYF
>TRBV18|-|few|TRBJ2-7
TGTGCCAGCTCACAATCCGGGTCCACCTACGAGCAGTACTTC
CASSQSGSTYEQYF
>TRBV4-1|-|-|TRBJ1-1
TGCGCCAGCAGCCCCACCTTCGGGGCCCTGAACACTGAAGCTTTCTTT
CASSPTFGALNTEAFF
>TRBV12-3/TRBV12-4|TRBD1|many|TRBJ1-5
TGTGCCAGCAGTTCGACAGGGTATCAGCCCCAGCATTTT
CASSSTGYQPQHF
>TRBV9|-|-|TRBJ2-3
TGTGCCAGCACCATCTTCGGCAGGGGCACAGATACGCAGTATTTT
CASTIFGRGTDTQYF
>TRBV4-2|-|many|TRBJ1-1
TGTGCCAGCAGCCAAGGGAGGGTCACTGAAGCTTTCTTT
CASSQGRVTEAFF
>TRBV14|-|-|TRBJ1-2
TGTGCCAGCAGCCAAACCCTCGGGGGTATTGGATACACCTTC
CASSQTLGGIGYTF
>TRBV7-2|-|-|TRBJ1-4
TGTGCCAGCAGCTTACCCCCAGGGGTAGGGGAAAAACTGTTTTTT
CASSLPPGVGEKLFF
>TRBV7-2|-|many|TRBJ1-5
TGTGCCAGCGCATTAATGGGTGATCAGCCCCAGCATTTT
CASALMGDQPQHF
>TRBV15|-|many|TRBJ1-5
TGTGCCACCAGCAGCAGGGGCGGTCAGCCCCAGCATTTT
CATSSRGGQPQHF
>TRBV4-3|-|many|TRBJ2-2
TGCGCCAGCAGCCAAGATTTCAGGCTGATTAACACCGGGGAGCTGTTTTTT
CASSQDFRLINTGELFF
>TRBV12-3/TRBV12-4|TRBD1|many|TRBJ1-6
TGTGCCAGCAGACAGGGGGGAGGTAATTCACCCCTCCACTTT
CASRQGGGNSPLHF
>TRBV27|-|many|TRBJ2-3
TGTGCCAGCAGTTTATCGTTGCCGGGAACAGATACGCAGTATTTT
CASSLSLPGTDTQYF
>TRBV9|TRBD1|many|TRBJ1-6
TGTGCCAGCAGCGCCGCAGGGGGAATCGGATCACCCCTCCACTTT
CASSAAGGIGSPLHF
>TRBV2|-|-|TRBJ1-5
TGTGCCAGCAGTTCCCAGGGGAGCAATCAGCCCCAGCATTTT
CASSSQGSNQPQHF
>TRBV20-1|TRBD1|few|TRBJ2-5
TGCAGTGCTAGAGATAGCCAGGGGGCGGGAGAGACCCAGTACTTC
CSARDSQGAGETQYF
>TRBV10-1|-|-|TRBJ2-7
TGCGCCAGCAGTGAGTCGGGGGTAGGCTCCTACGAGCAGTACTTC
CASSESGVGSYEQYF
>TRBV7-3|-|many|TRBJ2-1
TGTGCCAGCAGCAGCCGCCCGGGGGCCTACAATGAGCAGTTCTTC
CASSSRPGAYNEQFF
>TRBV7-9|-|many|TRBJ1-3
TGTGCCAGCAGCGGGGAGTACACCATATATTTT
CASSGEYTIYF
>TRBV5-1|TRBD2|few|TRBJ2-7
TGCGCCAGCAGCGAGGGACTAGCGTACGAGCAGTACTTC
CASSEGLAYEQYF
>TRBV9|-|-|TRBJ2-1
TGTGCCAGCAGCTTGTTAGCGGATGAGCAGTTCTTC
CASSLLADEQFF
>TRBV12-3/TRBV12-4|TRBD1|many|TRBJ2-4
TGTGCCAGCAGTTTTGGACAGGAAGGATTAGCCAAAAACATTCAGTACTTC
CASSFGQEGLAKNIQYF
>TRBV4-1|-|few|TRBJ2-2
TGCGCCAGCAGCCAAGATCCCCTAGACGCGAACACCGGGGAGCTGTTTTTT
CASSQDPLDANTGELFF
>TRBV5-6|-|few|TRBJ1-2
TGTGCCAGCAGCTTGGCCCAGGACGGTTACTTTGCTAACTATGGCTACACCTTC
CASSLAQDGYFANYGYTF
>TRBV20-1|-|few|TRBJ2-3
TGCAGTGCCACGCTGGTCGATAGCACAGATACGCAGTATTTT
CSATLVDSTDTQYF
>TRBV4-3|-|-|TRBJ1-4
TGCGCCAGCAGCCAAGAGGCGGAAGTCGGGGAAAAACTGTTTTTT
CASSQEAEVGEKLFF
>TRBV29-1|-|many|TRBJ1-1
TGCAGCGTTGGGATTCGGGTCACTGAAGCTTTCTTT
CSVGIRVTEAFF
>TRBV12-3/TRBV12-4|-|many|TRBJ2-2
TGTGCCAGCACCCCGGGTAGGACCGGGGAGCTGTTTTTT
CASTPGRTGELFF
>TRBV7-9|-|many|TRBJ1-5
TGTGCCAGCAGCTTAGGGGGGGGCAATCAGCCCCAGCATTTT
CASSLGGGNQPQHF
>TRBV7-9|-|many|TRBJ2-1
TGTGCCAGCAGCCCGAGCTCCTACAATGAGCAGTTCTTC
CASSPSSYNEQFF
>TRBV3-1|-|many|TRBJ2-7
TGTGCCAGCAGCCAAGGGGGCTACCCCTACGAGCAGTACTTC
CASSQGGYPYEQYF
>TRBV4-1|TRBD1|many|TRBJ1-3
TGCGCCAGCAGCCAAGTGAGGACAGGGAGCGGAAACACCATATATTTT
CASSQVRTGSGNTIYF
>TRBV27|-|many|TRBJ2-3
TGTGCCAGCAGTTTATTGGGAAGCACAGATACGCAGTATTTT
CASSLLGSTDTQYF
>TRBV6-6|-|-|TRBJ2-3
TGTGCCAGCAGGATCTTTAACGCAGATACGCAGTATTTT
CASRIFNADTQYF
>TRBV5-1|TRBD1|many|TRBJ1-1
TGCGCCAGCAGCAAACAGGGGGGCACTGAAGCTTTCTTT
CASSKQGGTEAFF
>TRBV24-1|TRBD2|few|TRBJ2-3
TGTGCCACCAGTGATTCGGGGGGAGAAGATACGCAGTATTTT
CATSDSGGEDTQYF
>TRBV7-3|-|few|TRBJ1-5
TGTGCCAGCAGTCAGGGGCGCAATCAGCCCCAGCATTTT
CASSQGRNQPQHF
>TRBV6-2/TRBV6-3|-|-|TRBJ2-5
TGTGCCAGCAGCGGGCTCGCTTGGGGATGGAAGACGACCCAGTACTTC
CASSGLAWGWKTTQYF
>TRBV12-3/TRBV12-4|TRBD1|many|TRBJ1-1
TGTGCCAGCAGCAGGACAGGGACGACTGAAGCTTTCTTT
CASSRTGTTEAFF
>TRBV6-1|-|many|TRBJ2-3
TGTGCCAGCAGTGGATCCCAGCCCACAGATACGCAGTATTTT
CASSGSQPTDTQYF
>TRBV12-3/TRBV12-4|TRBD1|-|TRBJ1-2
TGTGCCAGCAGTACGGTCGCCAGGGGGATGAATGGCTACACCTTC
CASSTVARGMNGYTF
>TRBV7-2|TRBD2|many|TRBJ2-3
TGTGCCAGCAACTTGGGGGGGACTAGGCCAGATACGCAGTATTTT
CASNLGGTRPDTQYF
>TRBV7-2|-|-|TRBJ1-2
TGTGCCAGCAGCCCCCCAAGGAACTATGGCTACACCTTC
CASSPPRNYGYTF
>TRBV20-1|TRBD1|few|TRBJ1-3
TGCAGTGCTAGGGATGGACAGGACACTGGAAACACCATATATTTT
CSARDGQDTGNTIYF
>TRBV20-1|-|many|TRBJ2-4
TGCAGTGCTAGCGGATTAGCCAAAAACATTCAGTACTTC
CSASGLAKNIQYF